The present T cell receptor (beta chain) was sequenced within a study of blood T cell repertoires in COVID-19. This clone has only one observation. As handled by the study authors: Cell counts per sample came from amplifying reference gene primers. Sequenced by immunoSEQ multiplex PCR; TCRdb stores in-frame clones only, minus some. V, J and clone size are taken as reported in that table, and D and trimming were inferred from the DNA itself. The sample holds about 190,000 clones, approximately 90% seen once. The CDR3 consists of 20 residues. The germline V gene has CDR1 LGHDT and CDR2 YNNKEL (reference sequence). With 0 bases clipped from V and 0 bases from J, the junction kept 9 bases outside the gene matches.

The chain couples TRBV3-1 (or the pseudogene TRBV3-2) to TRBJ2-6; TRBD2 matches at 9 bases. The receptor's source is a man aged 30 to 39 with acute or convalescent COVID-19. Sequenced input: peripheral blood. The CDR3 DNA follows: TGTGCCAGCAGCCAAGATCTTCGTAGCGGGGGACGCTCTGGGGCCAACGTCCTGACTTTC. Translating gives CASSQDLRSGGRSGANVLTF.